Detailed here is one TCR beta chain. Its antigen is unidentified. This record comes from a study of Graves' ophthalmopathy and Graves' hyperthyroidism. Across the whole study: Peripheral blood samples were taken at initial diagnosis, before any treatment.

J gave up 2 bases and V 4 bases, and 5 bases lay outside the gene matches. Germline lookup yields CDR1 SGHRS and CDR2 YFSETQ. There are 14 residues in the CDR3. General study results and limits: Most expanded thyroid clonotypes above 0.001 frequency also appeared in blood.

Donors with ophthalmopathy: moderate-to-severe activity, CAS ≥3, NOSPECS ≥4, duration under 3 months. It was on clinical symptoms, serum thyroxine, TRAb, thyroid ultrasound and orbital computed tomography that diagnosis relied. The TCR beta CDR3 regions underwent amplification from RNA transcripts. RT-PCR was first run with HTBI primers, then multiplex PCR in a second round. A single record per CDR3 protein comes from TCRdb applying MiXCR to the multiplex PCR reads. The sample shows about 700,000 distinct CDR3 sequences, about 38% of them seen only once. This TCR came from an adult man with Graves' ophthalmopathy. The rearrangement joins TRBV5-1 to TRBJ1-1; 7 bases agree with TRBD1. Sequenced sample: peripheral blood. Here the CDR3 DNA reads TGCGCCAGCAGCGGGGGACAGACTAACACTGAAGCTTTCTTT. This sequence encodes CASSGGQTNTEAFF.